This T cell receptor (beta chain) was recovered during a study of T cell changes during pregnancy in multiple sclerosis. Using immunoSEQ multiplex PCR, the repertoire was profiled, and TCRdb retains in-frame clones only, with some absent. The sample carries some 63,000 clones, over 75% recorded once. Germline V gene lookup returns CDR1 MNHNY and CDR2 SVGAGI (reference sequence). Trimming shortened V by 7 bases and J by 9 bases, and 14 bases separated the two germline ends. This CDR3 comprises 12 residues. Here the sequenced sample was peripheral blood, taken before pregnancy. The rearrangement joins TRBV6-6 to TRBJ2-3, with D possibly matching TRBD2 (7 bases). The receptor's source is a female donor with multiple sclerosis, enrolled in a pregnancy study. The CDR3 nucleotides read TGTGCCAGCACCCCAGAGGGGGGGACGCAGTATTTT. Amino acids: CASTPEGGTQYF.